Presented here are 9 T cell receptor beta chains from one specimen sequenced in a study of cytomegalovirus exposure and HLA in healthy donors. Profiled with immunoSEQ multiplex PCR; TCRdb holds only in-frame clones, not every one. The profile shows 150,000 to 200,000 clones, 80% to 90% of them singletons. The sample taken for sequencing was PBMCs. The source of these receptors is a woman in her twenties or thirties in good health and CMV-seronegative.

V gene TRBV13 combines with J gene TRBJ2-7; TRBD1 matches 8 bases. The V and J ends lost 0 bases and 5 bases, in that order; junction bases with no gene match: 6. This CDR3 has 15 residues. Looked up from germline, CDR1 is PRHDT and CDR2 is FYEKMQ (reference sequence). DNA of the CDR3: TGTGCCAGCAGCTTAGGGCGGACAGGGAAAAACGAGCAGTACTTC. This translates into CASSLGRTGKNEQYF.

The chain couples TRBV6-5 to TRBJ2-7; 10 nucleotides line up with TRBD1. This CDR3 is 14 amino acids long. Losses at the gene ends were 2 bases for V and 5 bases for J; bases not matched to a gene: 3. In germline, CDR1 is MNHEY, CDR2 SVGAGI. CDR3 loop: CASSYLDRGHEQYF. CDR3 in DNA: TGTGCCAGCAGTTACCTCGACAGGGGGCACGAGCAGTACTTC.

The J gene is TRBJ1-3, the V gene TRBV10-3; D is unresolved. The CDR3 runs to 14 residues. Per germline, CDR1 ENHRY and CDR2 SYGVKD. Trimming took 0 bases from V and 4 from J, leaving 7 bases between them. The CDR3 DNA follows: TGTGCCATCAGTGAGTCGAGAGGGGGAAACACCATATATTTT. Protein product: CAISESRGGNTIYF.

The chain links TRBV4-2 to TRBJ2-1; the match to TRBD2 covers 8 bases. This CDR3 is 18 amino acids long. V was pared by 0 bases and J by 4 bases, with 11 bases of the junction left unmatched. CDR1 is LGHNA, CDR2 YNFKEQ, per germline. CDR3 residues: CASSQEGWAGGSYNEQFF. In nucleotides, the CDR3 is TGTGCCAGCAGCCAAGAAGGGTGGGCGGGGGGTTCGTACAATGAGCAGTTCTTC.

The chain combines TRBV2 with TRBJ1-3; perhaps TRBD1 as D (6 bases). Germline V CDR1 and CDR2: SNHLY, FYNNEI. This CDR3 spans 16 amino acids. Trimming left V 1 base short and J 7 bases short, with 17 bases between. This CDR3 is CASSEEGGKFGNTIYF. CDR3 DNA sequence: TGTGCCAGCAGTGAAGAAGGGGGAAAGTTTGGTAACACCATATATTTT.

The rearrangement links TRBV27 to TRBJ1-5; D ambiguous. Per the germline V gene, CDR1 is MNHEY and CDR2 is SMNVEV (reference sequence). Trimming shortened V by 3 bases and J by 4 bases, and 7 bases separated the two germline ends. The CDR3 is made up of 13 amino acids. The CDR3 DNA reads as TGTGCCAGCAGTTTCGTCGTAAATCAGCCCCAGCATTTT. This gives the protein CASSFVVNQPQHF.

The chain recombines TRBV4-1 with TRBJ1-2; TRBD1 aligns across 9 bases. The trim removed 3 bases at V and 6 bases at J, leaving 14 bases unmatched. The CDR3 has 17 residues. The V gene's germline CDR1 is MGHRA and CDR2 YSYEKL. CDR3 residues: CASSQDYPGQGRDGYTF. Written as DNA, the CDR3 is TGCGCCAGCAGCCAGGACTACCCGGGACAGGGACGTGATGGCTACACCTTC.

The V call is TRBV9, the J call TRBJ1-6; D is ambiguous. CDR1 and CDR2 from the germline V gene are SGDLS and YYNGEE. The CDR3 has 15 amino acids. V was clipped by 0 bases and J by 10 bases, with 14 bases between them. The CDR3, as DNA: TGTGCCAGCAGCGTAGAATGGGCAGGCTTATCACCCCTCCACTTT. Its protein product is CASSVEWAGLSPLHF. The variable domain in full, completed from reference TRBV9 and TRBJ1-6, reads DSGVTQTPKHLITATGQRVTLRCSPRSGDLSVYWYQQSLDQGLQFLIQYYNGEERAKGNILERFSAQQFPDLHSELNLSSLELGDSALYFCASSVEWAGLSPLHFGNGTRLTVT.

This chain uses TRBV7-8 with TRBJ2-7; D might be TRBD1 (5 bases). The germline V and J ends were trimmed by 3 bases and 2 bases, with 11 bases remaining between them. Germline CDR1 reads SGHVS; CDR2 reads FQNEAQ. The CDR3 totals 14 residues. CDR3 coding DNA: TGTGCCAGCAGCTTTACAGGTACCCCCTACGAGCAGTACTTC. The encoded protein is CASSFTGTPYEQYF.